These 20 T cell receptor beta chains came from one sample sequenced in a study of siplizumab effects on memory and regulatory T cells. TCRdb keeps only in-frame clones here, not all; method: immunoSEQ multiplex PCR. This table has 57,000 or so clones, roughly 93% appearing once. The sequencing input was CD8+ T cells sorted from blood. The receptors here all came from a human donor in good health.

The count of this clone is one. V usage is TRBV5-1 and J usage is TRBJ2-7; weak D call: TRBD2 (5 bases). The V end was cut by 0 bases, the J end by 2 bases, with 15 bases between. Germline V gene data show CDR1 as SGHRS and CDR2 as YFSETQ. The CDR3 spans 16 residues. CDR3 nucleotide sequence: TGCGCCAGCAGCTTGGGTGTGGGAGAAGGGACCTACGAGCAGTACTTC. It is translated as CASSLGVGEGTYEQYF.

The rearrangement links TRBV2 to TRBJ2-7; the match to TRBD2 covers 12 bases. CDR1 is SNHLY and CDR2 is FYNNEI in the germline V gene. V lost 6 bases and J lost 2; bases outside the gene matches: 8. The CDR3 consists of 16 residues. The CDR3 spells CASSAGTSGFTYEQYF. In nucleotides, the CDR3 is TGTGCCAGCAGCGCTGGGACTAGCGGGTTTACCTACGAGCAGTACTTC.

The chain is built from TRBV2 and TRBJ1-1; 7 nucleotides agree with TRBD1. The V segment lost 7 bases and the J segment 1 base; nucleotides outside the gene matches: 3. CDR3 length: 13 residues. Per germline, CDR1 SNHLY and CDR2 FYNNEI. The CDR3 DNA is TGTGCCAGCATGGACAGGTGGAACACTGAAGCTTTCTTT. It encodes CASMDRWNTEAFF.

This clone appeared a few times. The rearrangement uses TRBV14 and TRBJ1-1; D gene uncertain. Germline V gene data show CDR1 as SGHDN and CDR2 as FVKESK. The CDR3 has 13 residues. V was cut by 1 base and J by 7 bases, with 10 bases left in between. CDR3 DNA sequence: TGTGCCAGCAGCCAAGGCAATTACCTTGAAGCTTTCTTT. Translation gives CASSQGNYLEAFF.

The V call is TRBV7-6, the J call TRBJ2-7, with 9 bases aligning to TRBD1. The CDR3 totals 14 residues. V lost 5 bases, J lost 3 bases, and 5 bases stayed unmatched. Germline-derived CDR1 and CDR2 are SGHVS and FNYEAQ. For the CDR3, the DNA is TGTGCCAGCAGCGAAGGACAGGGGCTCTACGAGCAGTACTTC. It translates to CASSEGQGLYEQYF.

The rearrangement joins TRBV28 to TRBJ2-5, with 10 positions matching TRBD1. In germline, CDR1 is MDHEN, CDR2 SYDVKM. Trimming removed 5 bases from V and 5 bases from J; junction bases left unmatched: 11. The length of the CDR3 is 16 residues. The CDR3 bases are TGTGCCAGCAGTCCTTCCGGGACAGGGGAACTGGAGACCCAGTACTTC. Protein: CASSPSGTGELETQYF.

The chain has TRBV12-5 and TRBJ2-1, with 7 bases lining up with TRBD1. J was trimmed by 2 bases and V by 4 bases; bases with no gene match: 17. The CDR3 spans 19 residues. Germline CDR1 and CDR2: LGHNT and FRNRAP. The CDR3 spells CASGSPATTTGVPYNEQFF. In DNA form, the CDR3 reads TGTGCTAGTGGTTCACCGGCCACGACAACAGGGGTCCCCTACAATGAGCAGTTCTTC.

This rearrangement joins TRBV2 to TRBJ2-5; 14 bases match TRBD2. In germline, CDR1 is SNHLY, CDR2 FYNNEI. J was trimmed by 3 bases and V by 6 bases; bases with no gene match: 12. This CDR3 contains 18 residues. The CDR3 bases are TGTGCCAGCAGCGAACCGGGACTAGCGGGAGCTGGGGAAGAGACCCAGTACTTC. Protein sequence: CASSEPGLAGAGEETQYF.

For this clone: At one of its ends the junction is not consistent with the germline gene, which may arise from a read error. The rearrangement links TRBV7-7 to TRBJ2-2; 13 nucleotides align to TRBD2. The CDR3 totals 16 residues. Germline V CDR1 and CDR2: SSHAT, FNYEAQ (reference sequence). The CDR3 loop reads CASSPGLAGDTGELFF. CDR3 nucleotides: TGTGCTAGCAGCCCTGGACTAGCGGGAGACACCGGGGAGCTGTTTTTT.

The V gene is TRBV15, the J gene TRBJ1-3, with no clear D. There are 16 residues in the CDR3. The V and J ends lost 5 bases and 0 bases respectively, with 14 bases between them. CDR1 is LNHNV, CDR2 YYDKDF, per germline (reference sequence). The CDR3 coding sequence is TGTGCCACCAGCCCCGAGCCAAACGTCTCTGGAAACACCATATATTTT. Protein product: CATSPEPNVSGNTIYF.

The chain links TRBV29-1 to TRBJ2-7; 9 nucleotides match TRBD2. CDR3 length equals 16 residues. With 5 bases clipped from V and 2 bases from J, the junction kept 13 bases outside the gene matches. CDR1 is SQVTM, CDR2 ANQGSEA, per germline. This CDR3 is CSVFLPSGNLPYEQYF. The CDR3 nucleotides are TGCAGCGTTTTTTTGCCTAGCGGGAACTTACCCTACGAGCAGTACTTC.

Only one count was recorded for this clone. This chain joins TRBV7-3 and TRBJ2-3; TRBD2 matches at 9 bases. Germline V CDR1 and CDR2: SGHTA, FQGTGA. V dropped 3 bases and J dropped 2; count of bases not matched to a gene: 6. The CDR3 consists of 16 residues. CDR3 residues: CASSFYASGITDTQYF. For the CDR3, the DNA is TGTGCCAGCAGCTTTTATGCTAGCGGGATCACAGATACGCAGTATTTT.

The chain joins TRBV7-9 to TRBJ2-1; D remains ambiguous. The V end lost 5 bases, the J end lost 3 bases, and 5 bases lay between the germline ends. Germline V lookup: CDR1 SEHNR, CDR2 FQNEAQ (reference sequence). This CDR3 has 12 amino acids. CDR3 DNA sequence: TGTGCCAGCAGCCTCCTCTACAATGAGCAGTTCTTC. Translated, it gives CASSLLYNEQFF.

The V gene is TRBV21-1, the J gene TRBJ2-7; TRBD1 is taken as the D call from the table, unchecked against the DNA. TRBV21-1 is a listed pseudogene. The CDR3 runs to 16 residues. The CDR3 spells CASSKGKGTASYEQYF. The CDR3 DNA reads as TGTGCCAGCAGCAAGGGAAAGGGGACAGCCTCCTACGAGCAGTACTTC.

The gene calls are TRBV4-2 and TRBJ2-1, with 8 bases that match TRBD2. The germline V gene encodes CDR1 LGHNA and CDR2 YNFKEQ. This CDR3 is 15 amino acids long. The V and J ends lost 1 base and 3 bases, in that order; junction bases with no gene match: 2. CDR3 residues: CASSQAGGIYNEQFF. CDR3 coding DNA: TGTGCCAGCAGCCAAGCGGGAGGGATCTACAATGAGCAGTTCTTC.

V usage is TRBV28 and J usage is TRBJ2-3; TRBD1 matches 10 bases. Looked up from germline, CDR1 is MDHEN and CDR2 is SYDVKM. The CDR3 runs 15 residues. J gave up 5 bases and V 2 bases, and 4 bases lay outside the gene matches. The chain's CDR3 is CASSLRDRGGDTQYF. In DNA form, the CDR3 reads TGTGCCAGCAGTTTACGGGACAGGGGCGGAGATACGCAGTATTTT.

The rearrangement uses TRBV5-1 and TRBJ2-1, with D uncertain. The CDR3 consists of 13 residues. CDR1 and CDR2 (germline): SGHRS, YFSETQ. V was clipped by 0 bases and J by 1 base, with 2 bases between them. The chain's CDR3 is CASSLGSYNEQFF. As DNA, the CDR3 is TGCGCCAGCAGCTTGGGGTCCTACAATGAGCAGTTCTTC.

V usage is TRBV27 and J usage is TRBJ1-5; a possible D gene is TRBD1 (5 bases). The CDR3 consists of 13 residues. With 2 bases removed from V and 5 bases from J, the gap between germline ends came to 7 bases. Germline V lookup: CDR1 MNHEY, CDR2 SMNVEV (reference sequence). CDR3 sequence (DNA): TGTGCCAGCAGTTTACAGGGAGATCAGCCCCAGCATTTT. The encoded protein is CASSLQGDQPQHF.

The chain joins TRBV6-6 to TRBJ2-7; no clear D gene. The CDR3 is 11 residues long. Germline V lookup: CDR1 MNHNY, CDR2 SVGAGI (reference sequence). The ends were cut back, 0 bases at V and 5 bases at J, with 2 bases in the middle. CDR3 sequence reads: CASSYSDEQYF. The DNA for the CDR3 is TGTGCCAGCAGTTACTCAGACGAGCAGTACTTC.

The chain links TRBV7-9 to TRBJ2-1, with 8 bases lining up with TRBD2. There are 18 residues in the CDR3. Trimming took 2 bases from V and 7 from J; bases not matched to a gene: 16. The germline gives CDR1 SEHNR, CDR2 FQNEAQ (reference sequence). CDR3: CASSLRASGGPSLNEQFF. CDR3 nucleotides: TGTGCCAGCAGCTTAAGAGCGTCGGGAGGGCCATCGTTGAATGAGCAGTTCTTC.